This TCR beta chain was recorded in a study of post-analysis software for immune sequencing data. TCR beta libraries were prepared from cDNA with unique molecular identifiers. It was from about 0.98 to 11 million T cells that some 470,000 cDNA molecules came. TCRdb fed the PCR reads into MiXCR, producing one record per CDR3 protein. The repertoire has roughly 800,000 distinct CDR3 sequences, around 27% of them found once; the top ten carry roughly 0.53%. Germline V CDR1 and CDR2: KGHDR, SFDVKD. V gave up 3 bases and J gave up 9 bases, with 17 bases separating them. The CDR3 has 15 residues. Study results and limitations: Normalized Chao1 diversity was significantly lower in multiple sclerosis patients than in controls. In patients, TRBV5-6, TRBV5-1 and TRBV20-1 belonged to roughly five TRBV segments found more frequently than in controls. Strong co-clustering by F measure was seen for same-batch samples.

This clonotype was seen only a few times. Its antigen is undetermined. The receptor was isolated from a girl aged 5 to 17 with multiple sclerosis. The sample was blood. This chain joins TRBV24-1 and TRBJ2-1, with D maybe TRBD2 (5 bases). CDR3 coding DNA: TGTGCCACCAGTGATGGGCTAGCCGGAGGTCGTGAGCAGTTCTTC. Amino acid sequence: CATSDGLAGGREQFF.